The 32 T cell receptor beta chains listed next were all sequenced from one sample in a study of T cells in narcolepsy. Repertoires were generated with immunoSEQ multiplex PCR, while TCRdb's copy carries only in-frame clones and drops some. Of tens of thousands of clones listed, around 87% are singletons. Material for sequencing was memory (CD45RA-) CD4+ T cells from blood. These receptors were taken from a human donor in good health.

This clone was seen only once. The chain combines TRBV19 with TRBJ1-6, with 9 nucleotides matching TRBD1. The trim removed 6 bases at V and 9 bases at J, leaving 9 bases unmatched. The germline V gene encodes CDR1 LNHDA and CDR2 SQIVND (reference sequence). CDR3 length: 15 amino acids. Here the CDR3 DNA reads TGTGCCAGTAGACGCTCGGGACAGGGAGTTTCACCCCTCCACTTT. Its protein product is CASRRSGQGVSPLHF.

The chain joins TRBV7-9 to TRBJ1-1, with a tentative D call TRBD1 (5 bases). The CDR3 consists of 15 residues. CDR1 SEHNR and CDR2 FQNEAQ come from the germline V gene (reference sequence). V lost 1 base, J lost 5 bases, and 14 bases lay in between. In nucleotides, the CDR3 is TGTGCCAGCAGCTTAGGAGCAGGGTCCTCGACTGAAGCTTTCTTT. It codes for CASSLGAGSSTEAFF.

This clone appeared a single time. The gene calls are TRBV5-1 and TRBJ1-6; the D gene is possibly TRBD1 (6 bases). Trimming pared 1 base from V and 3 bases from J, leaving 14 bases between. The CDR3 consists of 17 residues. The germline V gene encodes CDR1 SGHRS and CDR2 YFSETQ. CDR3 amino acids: CASSLWEQGVYNSPLHF. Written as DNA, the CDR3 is TGCGCCAGCAGCTTGTGGGAACAGGGTGTCTATAATTCACCCCTCCACTTT.

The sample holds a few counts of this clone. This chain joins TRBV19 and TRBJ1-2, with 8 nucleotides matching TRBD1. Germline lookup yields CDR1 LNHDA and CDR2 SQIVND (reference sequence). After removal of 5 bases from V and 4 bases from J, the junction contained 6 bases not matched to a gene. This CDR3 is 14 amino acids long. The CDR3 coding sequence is TGTGCCAGTAGTCCCAGGGGGCGCGGCTATGGCTACACCTTC. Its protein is CASSPRGRGYGYTF.

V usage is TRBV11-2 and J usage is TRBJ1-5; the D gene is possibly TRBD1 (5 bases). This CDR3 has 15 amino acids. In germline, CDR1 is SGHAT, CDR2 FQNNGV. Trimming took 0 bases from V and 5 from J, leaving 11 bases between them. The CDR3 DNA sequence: TGTGCCAGCAGCTTAGATCTGCAGGGCGATCAGCCCCAGCATTTT. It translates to CASSLDLQGDQPQHF. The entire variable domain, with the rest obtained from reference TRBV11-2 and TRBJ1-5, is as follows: EAGVAQSPRYKIIEKRQSVAFWCNPISGHATLYWYQQILGQGPKLLIQFQNNGVVDDSQLPKDRFSAERLKGVDSTLKIQPAKLEDSAVYLCASSLDLQGDQPQHFGDGTRLSIL.

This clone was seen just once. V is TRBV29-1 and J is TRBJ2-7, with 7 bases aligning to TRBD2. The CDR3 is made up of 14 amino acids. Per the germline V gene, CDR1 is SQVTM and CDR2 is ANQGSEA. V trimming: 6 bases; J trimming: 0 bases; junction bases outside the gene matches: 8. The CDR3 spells CSVSGTTNSYEQYF. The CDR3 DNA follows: TGCAGCGTCTCCGGGACTACAAACTCCTACGAGCAGTACTTC.

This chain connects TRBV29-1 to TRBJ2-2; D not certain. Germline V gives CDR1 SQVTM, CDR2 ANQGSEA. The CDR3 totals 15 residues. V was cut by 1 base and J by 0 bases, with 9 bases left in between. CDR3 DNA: TGCAGCGTTGAAGTCAGCAACCCGAACACCGGGGAGCTGTTTTTT. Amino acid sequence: CSVEVSNPNTGELFF.

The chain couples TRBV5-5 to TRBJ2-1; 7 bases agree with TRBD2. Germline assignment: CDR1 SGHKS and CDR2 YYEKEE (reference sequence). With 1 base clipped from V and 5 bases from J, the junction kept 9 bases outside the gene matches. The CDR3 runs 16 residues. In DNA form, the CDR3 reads TGTGCCAGCAGCTTGAGTTGGCGGGAGTGGGACAATGAGCAGTTCTTC. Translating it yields CASSLSWREWDNEQFF. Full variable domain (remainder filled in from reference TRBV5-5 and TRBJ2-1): DAGVTQSPTHLIKTRGQQVTLRCSPISGHKSVSWYQQVLGQGPQFIFQYYEKEERGRGNFPDRFSARQFPNYSSELNVNALLLGDSALYLCASSLSWREWDNEQFFGPGTRLTVL.

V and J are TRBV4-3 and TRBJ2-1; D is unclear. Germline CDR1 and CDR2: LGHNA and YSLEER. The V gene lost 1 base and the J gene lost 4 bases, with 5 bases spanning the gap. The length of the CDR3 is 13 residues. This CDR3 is CASSQVYYNEQFF. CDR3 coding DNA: TGCGCCAGCAGCCAAGTCTATTACAATGAGCAGTTCTTC.

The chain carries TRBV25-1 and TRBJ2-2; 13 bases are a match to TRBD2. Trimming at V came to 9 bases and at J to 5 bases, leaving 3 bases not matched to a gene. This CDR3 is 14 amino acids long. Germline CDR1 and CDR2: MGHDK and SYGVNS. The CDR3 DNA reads TGTGCCAGTAGACTAGCGGGGGGTACCGGGGAGCTGTTTTTT. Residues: CASRLAGGTGELFF.

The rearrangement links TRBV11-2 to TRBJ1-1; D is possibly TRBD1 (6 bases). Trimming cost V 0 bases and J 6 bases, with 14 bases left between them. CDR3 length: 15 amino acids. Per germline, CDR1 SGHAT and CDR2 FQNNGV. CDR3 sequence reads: CASSLDNRAGAEAFF. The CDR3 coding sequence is TGTGCCAGCAGCTTAGATAACAGGGCCGGGGCTGAAGCTTTCTTT.

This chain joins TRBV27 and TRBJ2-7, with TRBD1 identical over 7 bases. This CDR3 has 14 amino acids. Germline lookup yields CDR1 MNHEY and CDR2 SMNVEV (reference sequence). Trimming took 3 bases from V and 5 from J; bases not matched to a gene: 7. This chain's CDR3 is CASSFRTGRNEQYF. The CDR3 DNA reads TGTGCCAGCAGTTTCCGGACAGGACGTAACGAGCAGTACTTC.

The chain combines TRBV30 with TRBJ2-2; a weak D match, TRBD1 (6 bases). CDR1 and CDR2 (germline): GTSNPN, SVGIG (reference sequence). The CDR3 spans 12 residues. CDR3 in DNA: TGTGCATGGCGACAGGCCACCGGGGAGCTGTTTTTT. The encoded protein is CAWRQATGELFF.

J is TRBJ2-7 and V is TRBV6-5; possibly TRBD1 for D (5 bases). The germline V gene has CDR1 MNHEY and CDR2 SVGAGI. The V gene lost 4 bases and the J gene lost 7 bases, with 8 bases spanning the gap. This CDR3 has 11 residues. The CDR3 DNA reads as TGTGCCAGCAGTTCAGGGTGGGAGCAGTACTTC. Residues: CASSSGWEQYF.

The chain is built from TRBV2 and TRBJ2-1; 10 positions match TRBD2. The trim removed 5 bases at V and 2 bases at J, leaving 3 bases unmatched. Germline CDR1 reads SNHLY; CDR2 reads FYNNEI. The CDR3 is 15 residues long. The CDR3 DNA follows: TGTGCCAGCAGTCCACTAGCGGGGCCCTACAATGAGCAGTTCTTC. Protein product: CASSPLAGPYNEQFF.

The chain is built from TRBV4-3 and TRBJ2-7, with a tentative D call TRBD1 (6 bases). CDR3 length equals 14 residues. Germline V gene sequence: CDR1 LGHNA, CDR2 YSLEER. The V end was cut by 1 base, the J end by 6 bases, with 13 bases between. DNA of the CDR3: TGCGCCAGCAGCCAAGGTCCAGGGGTGGGCGAGCAGTACTTC. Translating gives CASSQGPGVGEQYF.

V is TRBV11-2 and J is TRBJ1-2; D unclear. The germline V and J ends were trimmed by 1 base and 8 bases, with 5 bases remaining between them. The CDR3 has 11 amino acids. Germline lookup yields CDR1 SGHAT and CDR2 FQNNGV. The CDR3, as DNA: TGTGCCAGCAGCTTAGGGGTGGGCTACACCTTC. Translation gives CASSLGVGYTF.

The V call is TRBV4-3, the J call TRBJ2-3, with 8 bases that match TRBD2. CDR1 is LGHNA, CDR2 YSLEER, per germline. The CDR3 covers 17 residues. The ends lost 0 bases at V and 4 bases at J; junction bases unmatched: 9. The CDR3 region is CASSQDSSGSFPDTQYF. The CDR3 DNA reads TGCGCCAGCAGCCAAGATTCCAGCGGGAGTTTCCCAGATACGCAGTATTTT.

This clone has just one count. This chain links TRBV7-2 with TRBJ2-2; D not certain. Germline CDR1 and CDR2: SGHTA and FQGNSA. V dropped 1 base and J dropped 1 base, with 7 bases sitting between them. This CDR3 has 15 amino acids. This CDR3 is CASSLDGLNTGELFF. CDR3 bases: TGTGCCAGCAGCTTAGATGGATTGAACACCGGGGAGCTGTTTTTT.

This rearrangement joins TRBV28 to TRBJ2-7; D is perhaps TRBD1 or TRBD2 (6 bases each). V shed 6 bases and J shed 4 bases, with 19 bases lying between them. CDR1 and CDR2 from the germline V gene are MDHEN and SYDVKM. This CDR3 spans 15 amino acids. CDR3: CASSLSRGGAYEQYF. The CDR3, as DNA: TGTGCCAGCAGCCTGTCCAGGGGAGGTGCGTACGAGCAGTACTTC.

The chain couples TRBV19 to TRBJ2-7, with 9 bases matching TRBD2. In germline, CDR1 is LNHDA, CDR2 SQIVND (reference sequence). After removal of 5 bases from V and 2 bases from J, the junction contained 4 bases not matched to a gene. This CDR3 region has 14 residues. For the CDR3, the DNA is TGTGCCAGTAGTGCGATAGCGGGGGCCTACGAGCAGTACTTC. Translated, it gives CASSAIAGAYEQYF.

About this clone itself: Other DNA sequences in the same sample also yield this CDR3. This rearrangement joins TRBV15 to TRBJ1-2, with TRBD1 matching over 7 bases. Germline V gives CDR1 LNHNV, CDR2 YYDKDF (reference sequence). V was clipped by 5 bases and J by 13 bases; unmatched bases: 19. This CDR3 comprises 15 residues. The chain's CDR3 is CATSDRAALGTARTF. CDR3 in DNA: TGTGCCACCAGCGATCGAGCGGCTCTAGGGACAGCGCGCACCTTC. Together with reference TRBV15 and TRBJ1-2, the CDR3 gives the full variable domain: DAMVIQNPRYQVTQFGKPVTLSCSQTLNHNVMYWYQQKSSQAPKLLFHYYDKDFNNEADTPDNFQSRRPNTSFCFLDIRSPGLGDTAMYLCATSDRAALGTARTFGSGTRLTVV.

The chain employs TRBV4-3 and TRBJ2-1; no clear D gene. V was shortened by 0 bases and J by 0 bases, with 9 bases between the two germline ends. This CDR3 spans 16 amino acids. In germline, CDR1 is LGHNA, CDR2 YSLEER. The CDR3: CASSQDSQSSYNEQFF. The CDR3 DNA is TGCGCCAGCAGCCAAGACTCTCAGAGCTCCTACAATGAGCAGTTCTTC.

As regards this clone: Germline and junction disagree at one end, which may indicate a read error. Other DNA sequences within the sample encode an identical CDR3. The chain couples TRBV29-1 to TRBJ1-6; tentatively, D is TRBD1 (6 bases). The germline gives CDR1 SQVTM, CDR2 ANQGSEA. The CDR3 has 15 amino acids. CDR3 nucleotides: TGCAGCGTTGAAGTAAGGACAGCTACTAATTCACCTCTCCACTTT. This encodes CSVEVRTATNSPLHF.

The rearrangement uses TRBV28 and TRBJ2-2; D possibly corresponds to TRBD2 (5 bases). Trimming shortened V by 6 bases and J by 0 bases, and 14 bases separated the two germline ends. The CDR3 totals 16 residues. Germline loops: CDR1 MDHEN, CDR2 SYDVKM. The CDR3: CASSFMDSPNTGELFF. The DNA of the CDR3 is TGTGCCAGCAGCTTTATGGACTCCCCGAACACCGGGGAGCTGTTTTTT.

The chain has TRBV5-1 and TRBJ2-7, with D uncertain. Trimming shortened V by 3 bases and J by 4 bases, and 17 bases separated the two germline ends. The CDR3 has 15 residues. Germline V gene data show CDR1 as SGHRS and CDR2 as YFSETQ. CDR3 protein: CASSWSPASGYEQYF. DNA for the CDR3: TGCGCCAGCAGCTGGAGCCCGGCTAGTGGTTACGAGCAGTACTTC.

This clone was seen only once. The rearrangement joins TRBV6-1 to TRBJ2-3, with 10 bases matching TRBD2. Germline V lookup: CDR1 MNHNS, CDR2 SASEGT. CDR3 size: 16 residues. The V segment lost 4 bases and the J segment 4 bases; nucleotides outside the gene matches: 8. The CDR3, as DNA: TGTGCCAGCAGTGGATCAGCGGGAGGGCGGGCAGATACGCAGTATTTT. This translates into CASSGSAGGRADTQYF.

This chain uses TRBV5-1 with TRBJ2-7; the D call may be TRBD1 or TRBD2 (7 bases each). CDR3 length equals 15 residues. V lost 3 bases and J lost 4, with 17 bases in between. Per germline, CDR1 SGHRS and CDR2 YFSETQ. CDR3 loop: CASSSDREGVYEQYF. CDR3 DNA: TGCGCCAGCAGCTCAGACAGGGAGGGAGTTTACGAGCAGTACTTC.

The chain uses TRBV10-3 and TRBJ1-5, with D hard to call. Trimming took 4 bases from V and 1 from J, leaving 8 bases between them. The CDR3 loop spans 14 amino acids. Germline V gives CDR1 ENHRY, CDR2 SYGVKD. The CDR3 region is CAISGVASNQPQHF. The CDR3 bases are TGTGCCATCAGTGGGGTGGCGAGCAATCAGCCCCAGCATTTT.

The CDR3 spells CASRLAKGTDTQYF. CDR3 in DNA: TGTGCCAGCAGACTAGCAAAGGGCACAGATACGCAGTATTTT. The chain recombines TRBV7-3 with TRBJ2-3; possible D gene TRBD2, 6 bases. Germline V gene sequence: CDR1 SGHTA, CDR2 FQGTGA. This CDR3 region has 14 residues. The ends were cut back, 6 bases at V and 1 base at J, with 11 bases in the middle.

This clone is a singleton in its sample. DNA for the CDR3: TGTGCCAGCAGCTTAGATATAGCGGGAGTAGGCGAGCAGTACTTC. This sequence encodes CASSLDIAGVGEQYF. This chain joins TRBV7-2 and TRBJ2-7, with 9 bases fitting TRBD2. Germline-derived CDR1 and CDR2 are SGHTA and FQGNSA. V gave up 1 base and J gave up 6 bases; unmatched junction bases: 7. This CDR3 comprises 15 residues.

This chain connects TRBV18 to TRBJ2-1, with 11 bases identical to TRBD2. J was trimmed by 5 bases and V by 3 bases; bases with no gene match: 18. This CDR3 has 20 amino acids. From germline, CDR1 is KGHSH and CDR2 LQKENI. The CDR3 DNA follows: TGTGCCAGCTCACCGAAGGGGCCTAGCGGGAGGCCCTTAGAGGACAATGAGCAGTTCTTC. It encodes CASSPKGPSGRPLEDNEQFF.